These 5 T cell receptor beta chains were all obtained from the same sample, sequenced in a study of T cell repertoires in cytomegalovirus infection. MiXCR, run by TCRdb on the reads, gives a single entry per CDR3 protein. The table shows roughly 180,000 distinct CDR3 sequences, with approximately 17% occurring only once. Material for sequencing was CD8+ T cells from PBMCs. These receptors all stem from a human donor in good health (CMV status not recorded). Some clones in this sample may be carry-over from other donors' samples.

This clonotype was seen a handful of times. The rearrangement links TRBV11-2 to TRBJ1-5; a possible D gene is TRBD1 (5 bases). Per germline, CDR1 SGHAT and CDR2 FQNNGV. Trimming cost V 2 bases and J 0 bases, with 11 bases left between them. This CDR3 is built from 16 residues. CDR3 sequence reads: CASSLLAGISNQPQHF. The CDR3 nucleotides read TGTGCCAGCAGCTTACTGGCAGGGATTAGCAATCAGCCCCAGCATTTT.

The chain's CDR3 is CASSKYREWNEQYF. The CDR3 region has the DNA TGTGCCAGCAGTAAATACAGAGAATGGAACGAGCAGTACTTC. The rearrangement joins TRBV6-2 or TRBV6-3 to TRBJ2-7; D call uncertain. Germline loops: CDR1 MNHEY, CDR2 SVGEGT. The germline V and J ends were trimmed by 5 bases and 5 bases, with 16 bases remaining between them. This CDR3 has 14 amino acids.

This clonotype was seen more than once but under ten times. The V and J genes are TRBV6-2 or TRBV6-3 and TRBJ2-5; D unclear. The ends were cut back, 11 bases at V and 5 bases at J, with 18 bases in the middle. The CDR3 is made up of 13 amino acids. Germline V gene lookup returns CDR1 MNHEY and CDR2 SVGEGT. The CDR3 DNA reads TGTGCCTCCGGAGAGACTGTCCGGGAGACCCAGTACTTC. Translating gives CASGETVRETQYF.

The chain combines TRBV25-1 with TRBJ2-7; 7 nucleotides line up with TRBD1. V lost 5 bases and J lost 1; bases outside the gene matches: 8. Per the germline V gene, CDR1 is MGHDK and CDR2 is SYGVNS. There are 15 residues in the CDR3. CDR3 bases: TGTGCCAGCAGTACACGGGACAGACCTTCCTACGAGCAGTACTTC. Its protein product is CASSTRDRPSYEQYF.

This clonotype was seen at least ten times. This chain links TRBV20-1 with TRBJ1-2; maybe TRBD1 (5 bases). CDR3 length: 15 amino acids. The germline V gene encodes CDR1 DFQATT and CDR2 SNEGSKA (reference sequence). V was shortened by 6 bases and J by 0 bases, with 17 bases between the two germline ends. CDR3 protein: CSALTAHATNYGYTF. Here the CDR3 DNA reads TGCAGTGCGTTGACAGCTCACGCTACTAACTATGGCTACACCTTC.